These 29 T cell receptor beta chains share one sample of origin, sequenced in a study of T-cell memory formation after mild COVID-19. A single record per CDR3 protein comes from TCRdb applying MiXCR to the 5' RACE reads. The sample carries about 82,000 distinct CDR3 sequences, around an eighth recorded once. Sequenced sample: PBMCs or a T cell subset sorted from them (not recorded which). The source is an adult woman who had mild COVID-19 (a few samples of this study predate the infection). Cell type and time point are not known.

Comment on this clonotype: Germline and junction disagree at one end, which may indicate a read error. This chain connects TRBV7-9 to TRBJ2-7, with 8 bases that match TRBD2. The CDR3 loop spans 16 amino acids. Germline CDR1 and CDR2: SEHNR and FQNEAQ (reference sequence). CDR3 loop: CGSSSVLSGGPYEQYF. The CDR3 bases are TGTGGCAGCAGCTCTGTACTCAGCGGGGGCCCCTACGAGCAGTACTTC.

In its sample, this clonotype was seen a few times. The rearrangement joins TRBV5-1 to TRBJ2-1; tentative D call: TRBD2 (5 bases). The V end lost 0 bases, the J end lost 5 bases, and 6 bases lay between the germline ends. The CDR3 has 13 residues. Germline V gene lookup returns CDR1 SGHRS and CDR2 YFSETQ. In nucleotides, the CDR3 is TGCGCCAGCAGCTTGGTGGAGGACAATGAGCAGTTCTTC. It yields the protein CASSLVEDNEQFF.

This clonotype was observed many times. The gene calls are TRBV27 and TRBJ1-2, with unresolved D. V dropped 4 bases and J dropped 3 bases, with 12 bases sitting between them. The CDR3 is 14 residues long. The germline V gene has CDR1 MNHEY and CDR2 SMNVEV (reference sequence). CDR3 sequence (DNA): TGTGCCAGCAGTTCCAGCGGGCGTCACTATGGCTACACCTTC. This encodes CASSSSGRHYGYTF.

This clonotype has a handful of counts. The V call is TRBV3-1, the J call TRBJ2-3; 12 bases map to TRBD2. The CDR3 is 19 residues long. Trimming took 4 bases from V and 2 from J; bases not matched to a gene: 13. Germline V gene data show CDR1 as LGHDT and CDR2 as YNNKEL (reference sequence). This CDR3 is CASSLWTSGEFSNTDTQYF. The CDR3 DNA is TGTGCCAGCAGCCTATGGACTAGCGGGGAGTTCTCAAACACAGATACGCAGTATTTT.

The V gene is TRBV5-6, the J gene TRBJ2-3, with 9 bases fitting TRBD1. The V and J ends lost 4 bases and 3 bases, in that order; junction bases with no gene match: 3. CDR1 is SGHDT and CDR2 is YYEEEE in the germline V gene. The length of the CDR3 is 14 residues. CDR3 DNA sequence: TGTGCCAGCAGCCAAGGGACAGGGACAGATACGCAGTATTTT. It is translated as CASSQGTGTDTQYF.

This chain uses TRBV12-3 or TRBV12-4 with TRBJ2-7; TRBD1 is a possible D gene (6 bases). There are 15 residues in the CDR3. The V gene lost 5 bases and the J gene lost 5 bases, with 19 bases spanning the gap. CDR3 residues: CASSPSQYRVHEQYF. The CDR3 coding sequence is TGTGCCAGCAGTCCTTCCCAATACAGGGTCCACGAGCAGTACTTC.

This clonotype was found many times. The rearrangement links TRBV12-3 or TRBV12-4 to TRBJ2-7, with D tentatively TRBD1 or TRBD2 (6 bases each). V gave up 3 bases and J gave up 2 bases, with 8 bases separating them. The CDR3 runs 13 residues. CDR3 residues: CASSFGGPYEQYF. DNA of the CDR3: TGTGCCAGCAGTTTCGGGGGCCCCTACGAGCAGTACTTC.

In this sample, this clonotype turned up a few times. The V call is TRBV19, the J call TRBJ2-7, with D hard to call. The CDR3 is 16 residues long. V was trimmed by 0 bases and J by 2 bases, leaving 14 bases between them. Germline V gene lookup returns CDR1 LNHDA and CDR2 SQIVND (reference sequence). The CDR3 DNA reads TGTGCCAGTAGTATAGATCTGGGAAGCCCAACCTACGAGCAGTACTTC. This gives the protein CASSIDLGSPTYEQYF.

The chain is built from TRBV24-1 and TRBJ2-2, with D perhaps being TRBD1 or TRBD2 (5 bases each). Germline loops: CDR1 KGHDR, CDR2 SFDVKD. V lost 4 bases and J 4 bases, leaving 18 bases between the germline ends. This CDR3 is 17 amino acids long. DNA for the CDR3: TGTGCCACCAGTGAAACCGGGACCCTAGACTTCACCGGGGAGCTGTTTTTT. It encodes CATSETGTLDFTGELFF.

The genes are TRBV14 and TRBJ1-1; D is undetermined. The ends were cut back, 2 bases at V and 0 bases at J, with 10 bases in the middle. Germline CDR1 is SGHDN and CDR2 is FVKESK. The CDR3 spans 15 residues. This CDR3 is CASSQLTGLNTEAFF. The DNA of the CDR3 is TGTGCCAGCAGCCAACTTACGGGCTTGAACACTGAAGCTTTCTTT.

This clonotype was seen a handful of times. The chain couples TRBV5-1 to TRBJ1-1, with TRBD1 matching over 11 bases. CDR3 length: 17 residues. J was trimmed by 3 bases and V by 0 bases; bases with no gene match: 7. Looked up from germline, CDR1 is SGHRS and CDR2 is YFSETQ. CDR3 protein: CASSLAWDRGGDTEAFF. Here the CDR3 DNA reads TGCGCCAGCAGCTTGGCCTGGGACAGGGGGGGAGACACTGAAGCTTTCTTT.

The chain uses TRBV11-3 and TRBJ2-7; 9 nucleotides agree with TRBD1. Germline CDR1 is SGHNT and CDR2 is YENEEA. The CDR3 contains 13 residues. V lost 5 bases to trimming and J lost 7 bases; unmatched junction nucleotides: 6. CDR3 coding DNA: TGTGCCAGCAGCGCGAGGGACAGGGTTGAGCAGTACTTC. This encodes CASSARDRVEQYF.

This clonotype was seen only a few times. The J gene is TRBJ1-2, the V gene TRBV4-2, with TRBD1 matching 7 bases. The ends lost 0 bases at V and 2 bases at J; junction bases unmatched: 3. This CDR3 has 15 residues. From germline, CDR1 is LGHNA and CDR2 YNFKEQ. The CDR3 here is CASSQEEGQNYGYTF. In DNA, the CDR3 is TGTGCCAGCAGCCAAGAGGAGGGACAGAACTATGGCTACACCTTC.

In this sample, this clonotype turned up a few times. CDR3 sequence (DNA): TGTGCCAGCAGTTATAAGAATGAGCAGTTCTTC. It encodes CASSYKNEQFF. The J gene is TRBJ2-1, the V gene TRBV6-5; unclear D gene. Per germline, CDR1 MNHEY and CDR2 SVGAGI. CDR3 length: 11 residues. Trimming shortened V by 3 bases and J by 7 bases, and 4 bases separated the two germline ends.

The chain carries TRBV11-3 and TRBJ2-7; 11 bases match TRBD1. J lost 3 bases, V lost 4 bases, and 5 bases had no gene match. The CDR3 is 15 amino acids. The V gene's germline CDR1 is SGHNT and CDR2 YENEEA. For the CDR3, the DNA is TGTGCCAGCAGCTCATCCGGGACAGGGGGCTACGAGCAGTACTTC. Residues: CASSSSGTGGYEQYF.

This clonotype was recorded at least ten times. This chain links TRBV7-2 with TRBJ2-1; perhaps TRBD2 as D (7 bases). CDR3 size: 14 residues. Germline CDR1 is SGHTA and CDR2 is FQGNSA. The germline V and J ends were trimmed by 2 bases and 3 bases, with 8 bases remaining between them. The chain's CDR3 is CASSLRGGYNEQFF. The CDR3 coding sequence is TGTGCCAGCAGCTTAAGGGGGGGCTACAATGAGCAGTTCTTC.

The chain recombines TRBV20-1 with TRBJ2-7; D perhaps matches TRBD2 (6 bases). Germline V gives CDR1 DFQATT, CDR2 SNEGSKA (reference sequence). CDR3 length equals 14 residues. V lost 1 base to trimming and J lost 3 bases, with 13 bases between them. CDR3 amino acids: CSARAPTSFYEQYF. CDR3 sequence (DNA): TGCAGTGCTAGAGCCCCGACTAGTTTCTACGAGCAGTACTTC.

This clonotype was recorded a few times. The chain uses TRBV5-4 and TRBJ2-3; D unresolved. This CDR3 region has 14 residues. Germline CDR1 SGHNT, CDR2 YYREEE (reference sequence). Between the trimmed V and J ends, which lost 2 bases and 2 bases, there was a span of 9 bases. The CDR3 region is CASSLNKITDTQYF. The DNA for the CDR3 is TGTGCCAGCAGCTTAAACAAGATCACAGATACGCAGTATTTT.

The V and J genes are TRBV4-3 and TRBJ2-1; D unclear. Germline CDR1 LGHNA, CDR2 YSLEER. The CDR3 has 11 residues. Trimming stripped 5 bases from V and 10 bases from J, with 9 bases between. The CDR3 spells CASSSRWEQFF. DNA for the CDR3: TGCGCCAGCAGCTCCAGGTGGGAGCAGTTCTTC.

This clonotype was seen only a few times. The chain is built from TRBV5-4 and TRBJ1-2; 7 nucleotides agree with TRBD1. The CDR3 contains 15 residues. V was pared by 4 bases and J by 0 bases, with 6 bases of the junction left unmatched. Germline CDR1 reads SGHNT; CDR2 reads YYREEE (reference sequence). The CDR3 loop is CASSNAGTANYGYTF. CDR3 nucleotides: TGTGCCAGCAGCAACGCCGGGACAGCTAACTATGGCTACACCTTC.

This clonotype was counted only a few times. This chain joins TRBV24-1 and TRBJ2-1; perhaps TRBD1 as D (6 bases). Germline CDR1 KGHDR, CDR2 SFDVKD. There are 14 residues in the CDR3. V lost 1 base to trimming and J lost 7 bases, with 10 bases between them. This CDR3 is CATSDFWGRNEQFF. DNA of the CDR3: TGTGCCACCAGTGATTTCTGGGGGCGGAATGAGCAGTTCTTC.

This clonotype appeared many times. V gene TRBV7-2 combines with J gene TRBJ2-7; 8 bases map to TRBD1. CDR3 length equals 15 residues. Trimming removed 1 base from V and 4 bases from J; junction bases left unmatched: 6. Germline CDR1 is SGHTA and CDR2 is FQGNSA. The chain's CDR3 is CASSLDQGARYEQYF. The CDR3, as DNA: TGTGCCAGCAGCTTAGATCAGGGGGCGAGGTACGAGCAGTACTTC.

V gene TRBV6-5 combines with J gene TRBJ2-7; TRBD1 matches at 7 bases. V shed 3 bases, J shed 2 bases, and the junction held 7 bases outside the gene matches. The CDR3 totals 15 residues. Germline-derived CDR1 and CDR2 are MNHEY and SVGAGI. CDR3 sequence (DNA): TGTGCCAGCAGTTATCTTACAGGGGTAGCCTACGAGCAGTACTTC. It yields the protein CASSYLTGVAYEQYF.

This clonotype was seen once. V and J are TRBV18 and TRBJ1-1; the D is unclear. Germline V gene data show CDR1 as KGHSH and CDR2 as LQKENI. Trimming removed 3 bases from V and 1 base from J, with 12 bases in between. The CDR3 has 15 residues. CDR3 sequence reads: CASSPHTSANTEAFF. The CDR3 DNA follows: TGTGCCAGCTCACCGCATACTTCGGCGAACACTGAAGCTTTCTTT.

This clonotype appeared a few times. The chain couples TRBV7-3 to TRBJ2-5; 10 nucleotides agree with TRBD2. The CDR3 spans 15 residues. The V segment lost 4 bases and the J segment 3 bases; nucleotides outside the gene matches: 5. Germline lookup yields CDR1 SGHTA and CDR2 FQGTGA. The CDR3 reads CASSSLAGDKETQYF. CDR3 in DNA: TGTGCCAGCAGCTCCCTAGCGGGAGATAAAGAGACCCAGTACTTC.

This clonotype has only a few counts. The J gene is TRBJ2-1, the V gene TRBV7-9; tentatively, D is TRBD1 (6 bases). The germline V and J ends were trimmed by 5 bases and 0 bases, with 11 bases remaining between them. The CDR3 extends over 15 amino acids. In germline, CDR1 is SEHNR, CDR2 FQNEAQ (reference sequence). This CDR3 reads CASSATGSSYNEQFF. The CDR3 nucleotides are TGTGCCAGCAGCGCTACAGGGAGCTCCTACAATGAGCAGTTCTTC.

This clonotype turned up a few times. This chain connects TRBV12-3 or TRBV12-4 to TRBJ1-1; D gene ambiguous. This CDR3 spans 14 amino acids. Trimming stripped 7 bases from V and 5 bases from J, with 17 bases between. Written as DNA, the CDR3 is TGTGCCAGCATTCCGGAGCTGCTGCGGACTGAAGCTTTCTTT. The encoded protein is CASIPELLRTEAFF.

This clonotype showed up just a few times. This chain links TRBV7-9 with TRBJ2-2; tentative D call: TRBD1 (5 bases). V shed 7 bases and J shed 6 bases, with 18 bases lying between them. The germline V gene has CDR1 SEHNR and CDR2 FQNEAQ (reference sequence). The CDR3 loop spans 15 amino acids. Written as DNA, the CDR3 is TGTGCCAGCACCCTGGGGCATATTAACGCCGGGGAGCTGTTTTTT. As protein: CASTLGHINAGELFF.

The chain recombines TRBV7-6 with TRBJ2-7; TRBD2 might be the D (6 bases). Trimming took off 1 base at V and 3 bases at J, with 13 bases between the two ends. This CDR3 is 15 amino acids long. The germline CDR1 and CDR2 sequences are SGHVS and FNYEAQ. CDR3 region: CASSLEVGGLYEQYF. The CDR3, as DNA: TGTGCCAGCAGCTTAGAGGTGGGGGGTCTCTACGAGCAGTACTTC. The variable domain in full, with the rest retrieved from reference TRBV7-6 and TRBJ2-7, is GAGVSQSPRYKVTKRGQDVALRCDPISGHVSLYWYRQALGQGPEFLTYFNYEAQQDKSGLPNDRFSAERPEGSISTLTIQRTEQRDSAMYRCASSLEVGGLYEQYFGPGTRLTVT.